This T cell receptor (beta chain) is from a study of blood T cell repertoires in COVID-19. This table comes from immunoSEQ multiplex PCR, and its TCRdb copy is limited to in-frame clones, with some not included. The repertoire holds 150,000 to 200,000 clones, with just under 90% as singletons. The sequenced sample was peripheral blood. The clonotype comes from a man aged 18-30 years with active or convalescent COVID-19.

CDR3 in amino acids: CASSIEVAAGTGELFF. The CDR3 DNA follows: TGTGCCAGTAGTATAGAAGTGGCGGCAGGGACCGGGGAGCTGTTTTTT. The genes are TRBV19 and TRBJ2-2, with D perhaps TRBD1 (5 bases). Deletions cut 0 bases from V and 5 bases from J, with 13 bases between. From germline, CDR1 is LNHDA and CDR2 SQIVND (reference sequence). The CDR3 spans 16 residues.